This record covers a single T cell receptor beta chain. Its specificity is unknown. The CDR3 is 14 residues long. CDR1 MGHRA and CDR2 YSYEKL come from the germline V gene. V was shortened by 2 bases and J by 2 bases, with 10 bases between the two germline ends. The data derive from a study of CD8+ T cells in alopecia areata. Notes on the study in general: As there was one nonresponder, how baseline CD8+ expansion relates to response remains uncertain. Whereas mice showed it more clearly, TCR sharing across patients was murkier, possibly because of HLA.

Documented treatment: oral pan-JAK inhibitor, 5-10 mg twice daily. RNA extraction was followed by reverse transcription into cDNA, which acted as the sequencing template. Sequencing was performed with immunoSEQ multiplex PCR; in TCRdb, only in-frame clones are kept and a portion is missing. The data show about 290,000 clones, more than 45% seen once. The chain has TRBV4-1 and TRBJ2-7; D is tentatively TRBD1 or TRBD2 (5 bases each). The sample here was CD4+ T cells sorted from blood, taken at week 24, from a patient treated with tofacitinib. This clonotype originated in a human donor with alopecia areata. CDR3 amino acids: CASSQSGTAYEQYF. CDR3 nucleotide sequence: TGCGCCAGCAGCCAATCCGGGACGGCCTACGAGCAGTACTTC.